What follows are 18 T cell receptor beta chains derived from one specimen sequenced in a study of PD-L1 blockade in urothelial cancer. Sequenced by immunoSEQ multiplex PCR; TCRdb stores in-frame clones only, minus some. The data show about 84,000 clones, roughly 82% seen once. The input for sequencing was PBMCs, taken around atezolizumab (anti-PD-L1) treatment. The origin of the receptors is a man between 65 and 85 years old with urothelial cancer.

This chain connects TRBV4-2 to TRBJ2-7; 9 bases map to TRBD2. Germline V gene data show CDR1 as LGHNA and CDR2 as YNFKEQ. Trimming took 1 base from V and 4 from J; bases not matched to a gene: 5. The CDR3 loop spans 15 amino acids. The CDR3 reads CASSQAGGREYEQYF. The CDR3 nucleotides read TGTGCCAGCAGCCAAGCGGGCGGGAGGGAATACGAGCAGTACTTC.

For the CDR3, the DNA is TGCGCCAGCAGCCAGACAGGGTTCTACGAGCAGTACTTC. This sequence encodes CASSQTGFYEQYF. J is TRBJ2-7 and V is TRBV4-3; 7 bases line up with TRBD1. This CDR3 comprises 13 residues. V shed 3 bases, J shed 3 bases, and the junction held 2 bases outside the gene matches. The germline V gene encodes CDR1 LGHNA and CDR2 YSLEER.

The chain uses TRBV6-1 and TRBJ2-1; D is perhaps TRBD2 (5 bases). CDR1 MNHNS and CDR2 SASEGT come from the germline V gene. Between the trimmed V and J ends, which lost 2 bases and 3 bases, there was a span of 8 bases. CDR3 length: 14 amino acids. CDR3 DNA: TGTGCCAGCAGTGAACAGGCGGGCTACAATGAGCAGTTCTTC. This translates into CASSEQAGYNEQFF.

CDR3 residues: CASSLASSGTFLSYEQYF. The CDR3 DNA reads TGTGCCAGCAGCTTAGCGTCTAGCGGGACCTTCCTTTCCTACGAGCAGTACTTC. This rearrangement joins TRBV11-2 to TRBJ2-7; 9 nucleotides line up with TRBD2. The V gene end was trimmed by 1 base and the J gene end by 1 base; junction bases not matched to a gene: 11. This CDR3 has 18 residues. The germline gives CDR1 SGHAT, CDR2 FQNNGV.

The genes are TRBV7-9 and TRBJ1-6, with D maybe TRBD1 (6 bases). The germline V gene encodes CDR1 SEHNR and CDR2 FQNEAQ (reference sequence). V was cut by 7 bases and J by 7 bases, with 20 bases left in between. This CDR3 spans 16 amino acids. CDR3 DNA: TGTGCCAGCACCTGGGGGACACCAGATGGAAATTCACCCCTCCACTTT. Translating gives CASTWGTPDGNSPLHF.

The CDR3 region is CASSGFTSGGADTQYF. CDR3 nucleotide sequence: TGCGCCAGCAGCGGTTTTACTAGCGGGGGGGCAGATACGCAGTATTTT. The rearrangement uses TRBV5-1 and TRBJ2-3; 13 bases agree with TRBD2. After removal of 4 bases from V and 4 bases from J, the junction contained 6 bases not matched to a gene. CDR1 is SGHRS, CDR2 YFSETQ, per germline. CDR3 size: 16 residues.

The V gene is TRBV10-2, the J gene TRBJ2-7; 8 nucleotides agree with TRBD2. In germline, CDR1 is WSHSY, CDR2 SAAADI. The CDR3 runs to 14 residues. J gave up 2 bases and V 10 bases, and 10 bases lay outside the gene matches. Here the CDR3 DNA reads TGCGCCACCTCCCGGGGGGGGTACACCTACGAGCAGTACTTC. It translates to CATSRGGYTYEQYF.

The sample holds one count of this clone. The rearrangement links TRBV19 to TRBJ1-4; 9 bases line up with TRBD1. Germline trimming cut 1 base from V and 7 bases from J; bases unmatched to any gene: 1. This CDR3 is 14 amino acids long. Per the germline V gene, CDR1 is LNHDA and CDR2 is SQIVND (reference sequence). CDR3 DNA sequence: TGTGCCAGTAGTATAGGGACAGGGGCTGAAAAACTGTTTTTT. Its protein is CASSIGTGAEKLFF.

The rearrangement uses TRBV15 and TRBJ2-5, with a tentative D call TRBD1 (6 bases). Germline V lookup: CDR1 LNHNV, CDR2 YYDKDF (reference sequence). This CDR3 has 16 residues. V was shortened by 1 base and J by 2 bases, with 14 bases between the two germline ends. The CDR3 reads CATSRVRQAAQETQYF. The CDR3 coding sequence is TGTGCCACCAGCAGAGTGCGACAGGCCGCTCAAGAGACCCAGTACTTC.

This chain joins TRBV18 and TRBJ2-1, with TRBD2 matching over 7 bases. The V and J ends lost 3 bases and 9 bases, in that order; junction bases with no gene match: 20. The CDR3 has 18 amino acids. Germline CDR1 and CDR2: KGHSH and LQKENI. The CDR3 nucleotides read TGTGCCAGCTCACCGTCTGATATTAGCGGGTACGACAAAGGTGAGCAGTTCTTC. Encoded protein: CASSPSDISGYDKGEQFF.

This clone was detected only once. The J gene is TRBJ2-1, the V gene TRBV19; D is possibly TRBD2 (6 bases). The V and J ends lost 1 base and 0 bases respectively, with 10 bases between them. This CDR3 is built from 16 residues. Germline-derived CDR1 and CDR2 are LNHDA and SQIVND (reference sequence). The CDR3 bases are TGTGCCAGTAGTATAGGTCAGGGAGGCTCCTACAATGAGCAGTTCTTC. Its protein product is CASSIGQGGSYNEQFF.

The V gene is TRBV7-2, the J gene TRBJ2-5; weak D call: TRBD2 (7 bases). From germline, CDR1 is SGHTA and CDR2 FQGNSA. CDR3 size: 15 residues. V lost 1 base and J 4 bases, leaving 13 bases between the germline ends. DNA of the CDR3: TGTGCCAGCAGCTTAGTTGGGGGGGGCGGAGAGACCCAGTACTTC. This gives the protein CASSLVGGGGETQYF.

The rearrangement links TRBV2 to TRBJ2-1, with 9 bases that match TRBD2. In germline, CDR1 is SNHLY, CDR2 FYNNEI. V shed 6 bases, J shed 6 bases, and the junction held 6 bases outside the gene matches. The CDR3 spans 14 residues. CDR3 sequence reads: CASSPRLAVNEQFF. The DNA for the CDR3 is TGTGCCAGCAGCCCCCGACTAGCGGTCAATGAGCAGTTCTTC.

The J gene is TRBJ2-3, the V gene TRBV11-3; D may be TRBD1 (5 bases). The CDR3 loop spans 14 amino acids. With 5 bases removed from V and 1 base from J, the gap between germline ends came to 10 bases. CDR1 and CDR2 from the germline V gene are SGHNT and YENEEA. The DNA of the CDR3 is TGTGCCAGCAGCCGGACACGGGGCACAGATACGCAGTATTTT. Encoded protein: CASSRTRGTDTQYF.

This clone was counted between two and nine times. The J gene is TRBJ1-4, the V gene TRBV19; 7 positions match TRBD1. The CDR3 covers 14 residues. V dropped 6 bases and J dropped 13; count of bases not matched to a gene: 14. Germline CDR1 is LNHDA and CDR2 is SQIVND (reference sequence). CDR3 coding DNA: TGTGCCAGTAGCGTCGGACAGGAGCCAGGACGACTGTTTTTT. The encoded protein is CASSVGQEPGRLFF.

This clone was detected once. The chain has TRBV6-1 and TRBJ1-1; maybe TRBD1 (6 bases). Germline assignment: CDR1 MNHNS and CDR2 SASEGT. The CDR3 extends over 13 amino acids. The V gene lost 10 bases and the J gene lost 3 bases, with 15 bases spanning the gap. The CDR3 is CATPRSGDTEAFF. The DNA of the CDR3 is TGTGCCACCCCGCGATCAGGGGACACTGAAGCTTTCTTT.

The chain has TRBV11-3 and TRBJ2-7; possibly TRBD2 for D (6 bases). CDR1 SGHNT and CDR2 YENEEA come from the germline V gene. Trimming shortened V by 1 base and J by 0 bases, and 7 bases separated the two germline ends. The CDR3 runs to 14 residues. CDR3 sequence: CASSLVGSSYEQYF. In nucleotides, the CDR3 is TGTGCCAGCAGCTTAGTCGGGAGCTCCTACGAGCAGTACTTC.

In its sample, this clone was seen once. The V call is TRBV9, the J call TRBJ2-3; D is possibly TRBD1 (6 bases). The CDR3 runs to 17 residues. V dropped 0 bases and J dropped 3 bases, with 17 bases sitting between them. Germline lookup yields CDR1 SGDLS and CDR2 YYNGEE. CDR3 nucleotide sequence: TGTGCCAGCAGCGTAGAGGGGGAGCTAGTAGGTACAGATACGCAGTATTTT. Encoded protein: CASSVEGELVGTDTQYF.